This is a list of T cell receptor beta chains from one sample in a study of control samples from healthy donors and cancer patients. TCRdb keeps only in-frame clones here, not all; method: immunoSEQ multiplex PCR. Among approximately 140,000 clones listed, about 90% were seen once. Specimen: blood. These receptors all stem from a man younger than 35 in good health. CDR3s include the opening cysteine and the closing phenylalanine or tryptophan.

v_call: TRBV19
cdr3_aa: CASSIWGANEKLFF

v_call: TRBV19
cdr3_aa: CASSISSDQETQYF

v_call: TRBV6-5
cdr3_aa: CASSYRGEGYEQYF

v_call: TRBV14
cdr3_aa: CASSQATLLGADTQYF

v_call: TRBV5-1
cdr3_aa: CASSWGDRDQPQHF

v_call: TRBV5-1
cdr3_aa: CASSKTLDEAFF

v_call: TRBV6-5
cdr3_aa: CASEEDSYNSPLHF

v_call: TRBV7-2
cdr3_aa: CASSLGGQRVNEQFF

v_call: TRBV28
cdr3_aa: CASSARISDSPLHF

v_call: TRBV7-2
cdr3_aa: CASSSWTGEETQYF

v_call: TRBV5-1
cdr3_aa: CASSPNVALAGGPGTDTQYF

v_call: TRBV10-3
cdr3_aa: CAISGPGTPLNEQFF

v_call: TRBV7-2
cdr3_aa: CASSLAGEAFF

v_call: TRBV7-9
cdr3_aa: CASSFLTGNRAGTDTQYF

v_call: TRBV24-1
cdr3_aa: CATSANRGSPTEAFF

v_call: TRBV27
cdr3_aa: CASRPGIAGSPAQETQYF

v_call: TRBV4-1
cdr3_aa: CASSRYLGPSNSGNTIYF

v_call: TRBV3-1/TRBV3-2
cdr3_aa: CASSQVLGEQYF

v_call: TRBV28
cdr3_aa: CASSLPGVKETQYF

v_call: TRBV30
cdr3_aa: CAWSVLPVNSGANVLTF

v_call: TRBV19
cdr3_aa: CASSISGTGYYGYTF

v_call: TRBV3-1/TRBV3-2
cdr3_aa: CASSRYSTSGETQYF

v_call: TRBV19
cdr3_aa: CASRNDRQGETEAFF

v_call: TRBV14
cdr3_aa: CASSQEGPLQGYTF

v_call: TRBV7-2
cdr3_aa: CASSLASYSTDTQYF

v_call: TRBV4-3
cdr3_aa: CASSRHGTGANTGELFF

v_call: TRBV7-2
cdr3_aa: CASSLRRDLSTDTQYF

v_call: TRBV6-5
cdr3_aa: CASLGDSRYEQYF

v_call: TRBV7-3
cdr3_aa: CASSNSLVDTQYF

v_call: TRBV4-2
cdr3_aa: CASRQGPAGGGYNEQFF

v_call: TRBV5-1
cdr3_aa: CASSAGQGVEKLFF

v_call: TRBV11-3
cdr3_aa: CASSTGTAYEQYF

v_call: TRBV29-1
cdr3_aa: CSVSQKGGEKLFF

v_call: TRBV15
cdr3_aa: CATSISQGVGGNTIYF

v_call: TRBV3-1/TRBV3-2
cdr3_aa: CASSSPESGGAYETQYF

v_call: TRBV2
cdr3_aa: CASSRYEQYF

v_call: TRBV5-1
cdr3_aa: CASSLARVETQYF

v_call: TRBV5-4
cdr3_aa: CASSGGQTSTDTQYF

v_call: TRBV21-1
cdr3_aa: CASSKTSGGQRTDTQYF

v_call: TRBV2
cdr3_aa: CASRDGTISPQHF

v_call: TRBV7-2
cdr3_aa: CASSHPPSRRGTGELFF

v_call: TRBV7-2
cdr3_aa: CASSLDRVGEKLFF

v_call: TRBV7-6
cdr3_aa: CASSSGERGGRSDTQYF

v_call: TRBV18
cdr3_aa: CASSPNPTGNTEAFF

v_call: TRBV5-1
cdr3_aa: CASSWGGEGTEAFF

v_call: TRBV6-4
cdr3_aa: CASKRGPYTDTQYF